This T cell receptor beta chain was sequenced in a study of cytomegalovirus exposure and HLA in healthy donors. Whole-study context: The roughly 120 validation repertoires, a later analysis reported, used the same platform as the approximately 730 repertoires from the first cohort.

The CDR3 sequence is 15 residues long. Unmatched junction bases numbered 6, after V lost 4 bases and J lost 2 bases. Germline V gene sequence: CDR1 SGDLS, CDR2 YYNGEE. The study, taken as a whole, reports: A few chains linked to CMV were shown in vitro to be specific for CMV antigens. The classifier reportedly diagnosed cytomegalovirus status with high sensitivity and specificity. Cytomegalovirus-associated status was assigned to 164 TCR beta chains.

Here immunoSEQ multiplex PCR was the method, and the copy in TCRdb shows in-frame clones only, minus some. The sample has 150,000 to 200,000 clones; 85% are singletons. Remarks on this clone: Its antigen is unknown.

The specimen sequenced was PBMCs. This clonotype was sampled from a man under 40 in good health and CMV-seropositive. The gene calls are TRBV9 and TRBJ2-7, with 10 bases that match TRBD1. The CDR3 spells CASSTRTGGPYEQYF. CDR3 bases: TGTGCCAGCAGCACCCGGACAGGGGGTCCCTACGAGCAGTACTTC.